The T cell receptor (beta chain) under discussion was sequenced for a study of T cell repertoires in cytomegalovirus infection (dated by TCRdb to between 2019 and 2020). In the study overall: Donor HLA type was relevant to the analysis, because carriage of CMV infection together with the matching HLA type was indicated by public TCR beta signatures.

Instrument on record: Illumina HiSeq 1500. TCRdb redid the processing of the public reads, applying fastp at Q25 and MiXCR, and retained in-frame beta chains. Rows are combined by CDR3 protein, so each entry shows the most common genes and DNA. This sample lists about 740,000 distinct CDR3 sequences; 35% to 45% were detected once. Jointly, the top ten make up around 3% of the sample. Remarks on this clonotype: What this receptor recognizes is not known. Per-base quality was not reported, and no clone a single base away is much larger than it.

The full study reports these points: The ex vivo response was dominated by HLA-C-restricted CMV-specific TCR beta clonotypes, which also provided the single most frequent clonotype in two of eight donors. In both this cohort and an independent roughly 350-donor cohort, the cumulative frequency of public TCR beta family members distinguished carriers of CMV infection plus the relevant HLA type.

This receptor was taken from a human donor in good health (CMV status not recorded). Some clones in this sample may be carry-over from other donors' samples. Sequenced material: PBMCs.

In nucleotides, the sequence is TGTGCCAGCAGCGGATATAGCGGGGGAACCGCGAACACCGGGGAGCTGTTTTTT. The encoded protein is CASSGYSGGTANTGELFF. The rearranged chain carries TRBV2 and TRBJ2-2; 9 of the junction bases match TRBD2. V is trimmed back by 6 bases and J by 0 bases, and the junction contains 11 bases that no gene match accounts for. Based on the germline V gene, the CDR1 and CDR2 sequences are SNHLY and FYNNEI. The CDR3 runs 18 amino acids, cysteine and phenylalanine included. Only CDR3 DNA remains: 54 bases, in frame from the first base. With the portions outside the CDR3 filled from the reference TRBV2 and TRBJ2-2 genes, the complete variable region becomes EPEVTQTPSHQVTQMGQEVILRCVPISNHLYFYWYRQILGQKVEFLVSFYNNEISEKSEIFDDQFSVERPDGSNFTLKIRSTKLEDSAMYFCASSGYSGGTANTGELFFGEGSRLTVL.